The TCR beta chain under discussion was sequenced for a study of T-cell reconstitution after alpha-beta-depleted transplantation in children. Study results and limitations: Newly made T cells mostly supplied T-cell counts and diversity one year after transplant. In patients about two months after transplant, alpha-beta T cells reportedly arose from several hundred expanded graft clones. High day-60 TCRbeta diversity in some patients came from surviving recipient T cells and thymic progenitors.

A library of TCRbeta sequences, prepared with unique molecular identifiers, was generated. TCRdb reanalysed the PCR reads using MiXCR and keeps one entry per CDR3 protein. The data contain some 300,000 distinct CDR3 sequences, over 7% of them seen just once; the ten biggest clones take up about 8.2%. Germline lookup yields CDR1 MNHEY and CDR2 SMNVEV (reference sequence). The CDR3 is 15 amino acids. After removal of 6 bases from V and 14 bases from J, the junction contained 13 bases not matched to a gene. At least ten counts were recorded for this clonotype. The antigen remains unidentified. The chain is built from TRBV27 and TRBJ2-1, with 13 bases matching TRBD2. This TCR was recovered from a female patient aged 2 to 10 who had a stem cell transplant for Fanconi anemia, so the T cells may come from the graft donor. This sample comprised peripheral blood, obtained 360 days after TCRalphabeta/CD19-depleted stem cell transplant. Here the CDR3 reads CASSPLAGGRFTEFF. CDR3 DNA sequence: TGTGCCAGCAGCCCACTAGCGGGGGGGCGGTTTACGGAGTTCTTC.